This is a list of T cell receptor beta chains from one sample in a study of T cell responses to AZD1222 COVID-19 vaccine. Libraries were prepared by immunoSEQ multiplex PCR; TCRdb keeps only in-frame clonotypes and omits some of them. Here the sample spans under 200,000 clones, about nine tenths being singletons. This sample comprised peripheral blood, obtained on day 0 of AZD1222 vaccination. The receptors originated from an adult in good health. CDR3s include the opening cysteine and the closing phenylalanine or tryptophan. The D gene is left open where the match is weak. Only part of the rows carry a size: once, few, many, or a class if the clone is expanded.

>.|TRBJ1-1|13|.|TRBV3-1/TRBV3-2
CASSQDQGPEAFF
TGTGCCAGCAGCCAGGACCAGGGTCCTGAAGCTTTCTTT
>.|TRBJ1-5|15|.|TRBV28
CASSQTGFSNQPQHF
TGTGCCAGCAGTCAGACAGGATTTAGCAATCAGCCCCAGCATTTT
>.|TRBJ1-3|14|.|TRBV11-2
CASSQGEPGNTIYF
TGTGCCAGCAGCCAAGGGGAACCTGGAAACACCATATATTTT
>.|TRBJ2-7|15|once|TRBV29-1
CSVEVRRQAYYEQYF
TGCAGCGTTGAAGTAAGGAGACAGGCCTACTACGAGCAGTACTTC
>TRBD2|TRBJ2-7|15|.|TRBV7-2
CASSSTSGRAYEQYF
TGTGCCAGCAGCTCAACTAGCGGGAGGGCCTACGAGCAGTACTTC
>.|TRBJ1-6|16|.|TRBV4-2
CASSQDPGGAGSPLHF
TGTGCCAGCAGCCAAGATCCGGGGGGGGCCGGTTCACCCCTCCACTTT
>TRBD1|TRBJ1-5|16|.|TRBV19
CASSTMQGRQGQPQHF
TGTGCCAGTAGTACCATGCAGGGTCGACAGGGTCAGCCCCAGCATTTT
>TRBD1|TRBJ2-2|19|.|TRBV11-3
CASSFGRGTRQGSTGELFF
TGTGCCAGCAGCTTTGGTCGGGGGACAAGACAGGGGAGCACCGGGGAGCTGTTTTTT
>.|TRBJ1-2|12|.|TRBV30
CAWNFLNYGYTF
TGTGCCTGGAATTTCCTCAACTATGGCTACACCTTC
>.|TRBJ1-2|15|.|TRBV27
CASSLSAGGPPGYTF
TGTGCCAGCAGTTTATCAGCGGGAGGGCCACCTGGCTACACCTTC
>TRBD1|TRBJ1-2|15|.|TRBV19
CASTPGDRAVYGYTF
TGTGCCAGTACCCCCGGGGACAGGGCCGTCTATGGCTACACCTTC
>.|TRBJ2-3|17|.|TRBV4-1
CASSQDWYAGNADTQYF
TGCGCCAGCAGCCAAGATTGGTACGCGGGAAACGCAGATACGCAGTATTTT
>.|TRBJ1-5|15|.|TRBV5-1
CASSLGGNSNQPQHF
TGCGCCAGCAGCTTGGGAGGGAATAGCAATCAGCCCCAGCATTTT
>.|TRBJ2-6|17|.|TRBV7-2
CASSPNGANSGANVLTF
TGTGCCAGCAGCCCCAATGGGGCCAACTCTGGGGCCAACGTCCTGACTTTC
>TRBD2|TRBJ2-7|15|.|TRBV6-2/TRBV6-3
CASSYSVAGGDEQYF
TGTGCCAGCAGTTACTCGGTAGCGGGAGGGGACGAGCAGTACTTC
>TRBD2|TRBJ2-2|14|.|TRBV6-5
CASRPSGDTGELFF
TGTGCCAGCAGGCCCAGCGGGGACACCGGGGAGCTGTTTTTT
>.|TRBJ2-3|14|.|TRBV7-2
CASSSTRATDTQYF
TGTGCCAGCAGCTCGACGAGGGCCACAGATACGCAGTATTTT
>.|TRBJ2-1|16|.|TRBV7-3
CASSLLSGRRYNEQFF
TGTGCCAGCAGCTTACTCTCGGGACGCCGATACAATGAGCAGTTCTTC
>.|TRBJ1-1|13|.|TRBV6-5
CASSYGRETEAFF
TGTGCCAGCAGTTACGGGAGGGAAACTGAAGCTTTCTTT
>TRBD1|TRBJ1-6|16|.|TRBV2
CASRTRDRVTMSPLHF
TGTGCCAGCAGAACCCGGGACAGGGTAACTATGTCACCCCTCCACTTT
>.|TRBJ1-5|16|.|TRBV30
CAWSVTRLPSNQPQHF
TGTGCCTGGAGTGTAACCAGGTTACCAAGCAATCAGCCCCAGCATTTT
>.|TRBJ1-6|15|.|TRBV7-2
CASSMQDRPVAPLHF
TGTGCCAGCAGCATGCAGGACCGGCCTGTGGCACCCCTCCACTTT
>.|TRBJ1-1|17|.|TRBV7-2
CASSKTRDDFQNTEAFF
TGTGCCAGCAGCAAAACCCGGGACGACTTCCAAAACACTGAAGCTTTCTTT
>.|TRBJ1-2|11|.|TRBV2
CASSEEGGYTF
TGTGCCAGCAGCGAGGAGGGTGGCTACACCTTC
>.|TRBJ1-1|16|.|TRBV19
CASSIAHTVMNTEAFF
TGTGCCAGTAGTATCGCCCACACAGTAATGAACACTGAAGCTTTCTTT
>.|TRBJ1-3|12|few|TRBV3-1/TRBV3-2
CASSPTGNTIYF
TGTGCCAGCAGCCCTACTGGAAACACCATATATTTT
>TRBD1|TRBJ1-2|12|.|TRBV5-4
CASSSTGVGYTF
TGTGCCAGCAGCTCGACAGGGGTCGGCTACACCTTC
>.|TRBJ1-2|13|.|TRBV7-9
CASSFPEPGGYTF
TGTGCCAGCAGCTTCCCAGAACCAGGAGGCTACACCTTC
>.|TRBJ2-7|12|.|TRBV5-4
CASSSTGYEQYF
TGTGCCAGCAGCTCGACCGGGTACGAGCAGTACTTC
>TRBD1|TRBJ2-7|17|once|TRBV7-9
CASTTWADRGPSYEQYF
TGTGCCAGCACCACCTGGGCCGACAGGGGGCCTTCCTACGAGCAGTACTTC
>TRBD1|TRBJ2-7|13|.|TRBV5-4
CASSQQGIYEQYF
TGTGCCAGCAGCCAACAGGGGATATACGAGCAGTACTTC
>TRBD2|TRBJ2-7|15|.|TRBV28
CASSSLSGRAPEQYF
TGTGCCAGCAGTTCCCTTAGCGGGAGGGCCCCAGAGCAGTACTTC
>TRBD2|TRBJ2-5|15|.|TRBV11-3
CASSFLADYQETQYF
TGTGCCAGCAGCTTCCTAGCGGACTACCAAGAGACCCAGTACTTC
>.|TRBJ2-1|13|once|TRBV28
CASSGDSYNEQFF
TGTGCCAGCTCTGGGGACTCCTACAATGAGCAGTTCTTC
>.|TRBJ1-2|13|.|TRBV6-6
CASSYPGESGYTF
TGTGCCAGCAGTTACCCTGGGGAAAGTGGCTACACCTTC
>.|TRBJ1-2|14|.|TRBV2
CASTRTSGDYGYTF
TGTGCCAGCACCAGAACCTCGGGGGACTATGGCTACACCTTC
>TRBD1|TRBJ1-1|14|once|TRBV18
CASSQGTVNTEAFF
TGTGCCAGCTCACAAGGGACAGTGAACACTGAAGCTTTCTTT
>.|TRBJ2-2|15|.|TRBV7-2
CASSFGQGVTGELFF
TGTGCCAGCAGCTTTGGGCAGGGTGTTACCGGGGAGCTGTTTTTT
>.|TRBJ1-2|12|once|TRBV2
CASRGTVVGYTF
TGTGCCAGCAGGGGGACGGTTGTGGGCTACACCTTC
>.|TRBJ2-2|14|.|TRBV7-8
CASRTGSNTGELFF
TGTGCCAGCAGGACAGGATCGAACACCGGGGAGCTGTTTTTT
>.|TRBJ2-2|14|.|TRBV6-6
CASSLGLNTGELFF
TGTGCCAGCAGTTTGGGGTTGAACACCGGGGAGCTGTTTTTT
>.|TRBJ1-3|16|.|TRBV9
CASSAPGDANGNTIYF
TGTGCCAGCAGCGCGCCAGGGGACGCTAATGGAAACACCATATATTTT
>.|TRBJ1-5|13|once|TRBV27
CASSSLGNQPQHF
TGTGCCAGCAGCTCCCTTGGCAATCAGCCCCAGCATTTT
>.|TRBJ1-2|14|.|TRBV4-3
CASSQDGGGYGYTF
TGCGCCAGCAGCCAAGATGGGGGCGGCTATGGCTACACCTTC
>.|TRBJ1-4|12|.|TRBV7-2
CASSSPYEKLFF
TGTGCCAGCAGCTCCCCGTATGAAAAACTGTTTTTT
>TRBD1|TRBJ2-2|16|.|TRBV5-4
CASSRRQGAISGELFF
TGTGCCAGCAGCAGAAGACAGGGGGCGATCTCCGGGGAGCTGTTTTTT
>.|TRBJ2-2|11|.|TRBV28
CASSFRGELFF
TGTGCCAGCAGTTTTAGGGGGGAGCTGTTTTTT
>.|TRBJ1-3|14|.|TRBV6-5
CASSPRTDGNTIYF
TGTGCCAGCAGTCCCAGGACAGACGGAAACACCATATATTTT
>.|TRBJ2-2|16|.|TRBV5-1
CASSLGQTLNTGELFF
TGCGCCAGCAGCTTGGGACAAACTTTAAACACCGGGGAGCTGTTTTTT
>.|TRBJ1-2|13|.|TRBV28
CASSHGTDYGYTF
TGTGCCAGCAGCCATGGGACGGACTATGGCTACACCTTC
>TRBD1|TRBJ1-2|12|once|TRBV30
CASRQGPSGYTF
TGTGCCTCAAGACAGGGCCCGAGCGGCTACACCTTC
>TRBD2|TRBJ2-1|15|.|TRBV6-5
CASSYSRLAGNEQFF
TGTGCCAGCAGTTACTCGCGACTAGCGGGCAATGAGCAGTTCTTC